The clone carrying this T cell receptor beta chain was seen only a few times. Germline CDR1 SGHDT, CDR2 YYEEEE. The CDR3 totals 15 residues. V lost 0 bases to trimming and J lost 2 bases; unmatched junction nucleotides: 3. These data originate in a study of blood T cell repertoires in COVID-19. The data were produced by immunoSEQ multiplex PCR, yet TCRdb's version contains in-frame clones alone and is incomplete. The table has around 300,000 clones, around nine tenths seen once; the top ten hold less than 5.5%. The receptor was derived from a man aged 25-45 years who had recovered from COVID-19. V and J are TRBV5-6 and TRBJ2-7; 9 bases line up with TRBD1. The sample consisted of PBMCs or T cells enriched from blood (not recorded which). CDR3 DNA: TGTGCCAGCAGCTTGGGGGGACAGGGCACCTACGAGCAGTACTTC. Translation gives CASSLGGQGTYEQYF.